This record covers a single T cell receptor (beta chain). These data belong to a study of blood T cell repertoires in COVID-19. In the original processing: How many nucleated cells were present was estimated from reference gene primer amplification. Assay: immunoSEQ multiplex PCR; the TCRdb copy retains only in-frame clones and omits some. That table is the source of V, J and clone size, and D and trimming were worked out from the DNA. The data hold 400,000 to 550,000 clones, with approximately 90% observed a single time. CDR3 length: 14 amino acids. Germline-derived CDR1 and CDR2 are LNHNV and YYDKDF (reference sequence). Trimming pared 0 bases from V and 5 bases from J, leaving 10 bases between.

This receptor was identified in a woman between 25 and 40 years old with acute or convalescent COVID-19. The sequenced sample consisted of peripheral blood. The rearrangement uses TRBV15 and TRBJ2-5, with unresolved D. The CDR3, as DNA: TGTGCCACCAGCAGAGATCAGGTTAGGGAGACCCAGTACTTC. Protein product: CATSRDQVRETQYF.